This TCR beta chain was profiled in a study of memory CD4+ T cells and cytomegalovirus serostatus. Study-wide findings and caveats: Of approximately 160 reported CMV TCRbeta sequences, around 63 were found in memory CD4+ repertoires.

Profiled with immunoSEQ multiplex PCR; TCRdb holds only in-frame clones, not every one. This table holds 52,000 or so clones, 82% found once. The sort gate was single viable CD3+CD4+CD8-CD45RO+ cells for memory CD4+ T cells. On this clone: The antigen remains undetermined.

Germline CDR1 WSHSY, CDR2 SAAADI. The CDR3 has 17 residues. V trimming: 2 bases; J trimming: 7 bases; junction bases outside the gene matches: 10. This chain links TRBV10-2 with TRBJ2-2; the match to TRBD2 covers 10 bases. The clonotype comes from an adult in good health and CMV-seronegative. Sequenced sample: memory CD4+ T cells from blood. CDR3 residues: CASSEPISGGAFGELFF. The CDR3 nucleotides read TGCGCCAGCAGTGAGCCTATAAGCGGGGGGGCCTTCGGGGAGCTGTTTTTT.